Presented here are 24 T cell receptor beta chains from one specimen sequenced in a study of radiation and T cells in renal cell carcinoma. Assay used: immunoSEQ multiplex PCR; TCRdb lists only in-frame clones, some missing. The data show about 23,000 clones, approximately 54% seen once. Described treatment: treatment-naive control, cytoreductive nephrectomy. Sample: tumor tissue, taken from a patient whose treatment was nephrectomy without radiotherapy. These receptors were collected from a human donor with renal cell carcinoma.

The V and J genes are TRBV5-4 and TRBJ2-7; a weak D match, TRBD2 (6 bases). V dropped 4 bases and J dropped 3 bases, with 14 bases sitting between them. The germline gives CDR1 SGHNT, CDR2 YYREEE (reference sequence). This CDR3 is built from 14 residues. CDR3 DNA: TGTGCCAGCAGCCCCGACTCGCGGGGCTACGAGCAGTACTTC. The encoded protein is CASSPDSRGYEQYF.

As to this clone: One junction end disagrees with the germline gene, perhaps due to a read error. This sequence joins TRBV5-1 and TRBJ2-5; no definite D call. The CDR3 is made up of 11 amino acids. In germline, CDR1 is SGHRS, CDR2 YFSETQ. CDR3 sequence (DNA): TGTGCCAGCAGCTTAGAAGAGACCCAGTACTTC. Translated: CASSLEETQYF.

The chain is built from TRBV7-9 and TRBJ2-1; TRBD2 matches 7 bases. The J segment lost 0 bases and the V segment lost 5 bases, leaving 1 base of the junction unmatched. This CDR3 has 14 amino acids. Germline CDR1 SEHNR, CDR2 FQNEAQ (reference sequence). The CDR3 sequence is CASSRDYSYNEQFF. The CDR3 coding sequence is TGTGCCAGCAGCCGGGACTACTCCTACAATGAGCAGTTCTTC.

Comments on this clone: Additional DNA sequences in this sample encode the identical CDR3. V gene TRBV5-4 combines with J gene TRBJ2-7; 7 bases align to TRBD1. The CDR3 is made up of 14 amino acids. V was pared by 2 bases and J by 0 bases, with 2 bases of the junction left unmatched. CDR1 and CDR2 (germline): SGHNT, YYREEE (reference sequence). The CDR3, as DNA: TGTGCCAGCAGCTTAGACAGGGTCTCCTACGAGCAGTACTTC. Translation: CASSLDRVSYEQYF. Full variable domain (remainder filled in from reference TRBV5-4 and TRBJ2-7): ETGVTQSPTHLIKTRGQQVTLRCSSQSGHNTVSWYQQALGQGPQFIFQYYREEENGRGNFPPRFSGLQFPNYSSELNVNALELDDSALYLCASSLDRVSYEQYFGPGTRLTVT.

The chain links TRBV18 to TRBJ1-1; weak D call: TRBD1 (5 bases). Between the trimmed V and J ends, which lost 0 bases and 0 bases, there was a span of 8 bases. This CDR3 contains 15 residues. Germline CDR1 and CDR2: KGHSH and LQKENI. Here the CDR3 DNA reads TGTGCCAGCTCACCACCTATAGGGGTGAACACTGAAGCTTTCTTT. Translated, it gives CASSPPIGVNTEAFF.

This clone was observed a handful of times. The rearrangement links TRBV10-3 to TRBJ1-5; unclear D gene. The CDR3 extends over 13 amino acids. Germline lookup yields CDR1 ENHRY and CDR2 SYGVKD. V was shortened by 4 bases and J by 4 bases, with 8 bases between the two germline ends. The CDR3 nucleotides read TGTGCCATCAGTGTATCAGGAAATCAGCCCCAGCATTTT. Translating it yields CAISVSGNQPQHF.

The genes are TRBV9 and TRBJ2-5, with 13 bases fitting TRBD2. The CDR3 has 15 amino acids. Germline V lookup: CDR1 SGDLS, CDR2 YYNGEE. J lost 2 bases, V lost 4 bases, and 2 bases had no gene match. The CDR3, as DNA: TGTGCCAGCAGCTGGACTAGCGGGGGACAAGAGACCCAGTACTTC. Protein: CASSWTSGGQETQYF. Full variable domain (outside the CDR3, taken from reference TRBV9 and TRBJ2-5): DSGVTQTPKHLITATGQRVTLRCSPRSGDLSVYWYQQSLDQGLQFLIQYYNGEERAKGNILERFSAQQFPDLHSELNLSSLELGDSALYFCASSWTSGGQETQYFGPGTRLLVL.

The chain carries TRBV4-3 and TRBJ2-7; a weak D match, TRBD2 (6 bases). Trimming removed 0 bases from V and 3 bases from J, with 12 bases in between. Germline V CDR1 and CDR2: LGHNA, YSLEER. The CDR3 contains 15 residues. The CDR3 sequence is CASSQDSRGIYEQYF. The CDR3, as DNA: TGCGCCAGCAGCCAAGATAGTCGGGGGATCTACGAGCAGTACTTC.

This clone is classed as medium-sized. The J gene is TRBJ1-2, the V gene TRBV19; D is undetermined. V was clipped by 0 bases and J by 4 bases, with 9 bases between them. CDR3 length equals 14 residues. Germline loops: CDR1 LNHDA, CDR2 SQIVND (reference sequence). This CDR3 is CASSIEGNFYGYTF. The DNA of the CDR3 is TGTGCCAGTAGTATAGAGGGAAACTTCTATGGCTACACCTTC.

This chain joins TRBV11-1 and TRBJ1-1; weak D call: TRBD1 (5 bases). The CDR3 is 17 amino acids. Germline CDR1 and CDR2: SGHAT and FQDESV (reference sequence). Trimming took off 4 bases at V and 5 bases at J, with 23 bases between the two ends. The CDR3 region is CASSSTRGEVRETEAFF. The CDR3 nucleotides are TGTGCCAGCAGCTCCACGCGGGGGGAAGTACGTGAGACTGAAGCTTTCTTT.

As for this clone: Its ends do not fully match the called genes, so a read error is possible. V is TRBV5-6 and J is TRBJ1-2; the D gene is possibly TRBD1 (6 bases). Germline-derived CDR1 and CDR2 are SGHDT and YYEEEE. CDR3 size: 13 residues. The DNA of the CDR3 is TGTGCCAGCACCTTGGGGGGCTCTGGTGGCTACACCTTC. Translated: CASTLGGSGGYTF. Based on the CDR3 plus reference TRBV5-6 and TRBJ1-2, the full variable domain is DAGVTQSPTHLIKTRGQQVTLRCSPKSGHDTVSWYQQALGQGPQFIFQYYEEEERQRGNFPDRFSGHQFPNYSSELNVNALLLGDSALYLCASTLGGSGGYTFGSGTRLTVV.

CDR3 in DNA: TGTGCCAGCAGCGTAGGTGTGGGAGAGACCCAGTACTTC. It yields the protein CASSVGVGETQYF. The rearrangement joins TRBV9 to TRBJ2-5; D not resolved. The germline V and J ends were trimmed by 0 bases and 4 bases, with 7 bases remaining between them. Germline V gives CDR1 SGDLS, CDR2 YYNGEE. This CDR3 is 13 amino acids long.

V usage is TRBV6-5 and J usage is TRBJ1-6; maybe TRBD1 (5 bases). The V gene's germline CDR1 is MNHEY and CDR2 SVGAGI. The CDR3 runs to 16 residues. The V gene lost 2 bases and the J gene lost 8 bases, with 16 bases spanning the gap. In DNA form, the CDR3 reads TGTGCCAGCAGTTACCAGGTACCGGGACCCGATTCACCCCTCCACTTT. Its translation is CASSYQVPGPDSPLHF.

The sample holds a few counts of this clone. The chain employs TRBV7-2 and TRBJ2-2; D remains ambiguous. With 2 bases removed from V and 2 bases from J, the gap between germline ends came to 9 bases. Germline CDR1 reads SGHTA; CDR2 reads FQGNSA. This CDR3 is 15 amino acids long. The DNA of the CDR3 is TGTGCCAGCAGCTTACCCGGCGGTAACACCGGGGAGCTGTTTTTT. Its translation: CASSLPGGNTGELFF.

This chain connects TRBV6-5 to TRBJ1-2; a possible D gene is TRBD1 (6 bases). This CDR3 is 14 amino acids long. The germline V and J ends were trimmed by 0 bases and 3 bases, with 8 bases remaining between them. Germline CDR1 MNHEY, CDR2 SVGAGI. This CDR3 reads CASSYSGGDYGYTF. Here the CDR3 DNA reads TGTGCCAGCAGTTACTCAGGGGGTGACTATGGCTACACCTTC.

The rearrangement joins TRBV6-6 to TRBJ1-5; 10 nucleotides agree with TRBD1. The trim removed 5 bases at V and 6 bases at J, leaving 4 bases unmatched. The length of the CDR3 is 14 residues. Germline V gene sequence: CDR1 MNHNY, CDR2 SVGAGI (reference sequence). The CDR3 loop is CASSPGQGVQPQHF. As DNA, the CDR3 is TGTGCCAGCAGTCCTGGACAGGGGGTTCAGCCCCAGCATTTT.

The chain recombines TRBV5-8 with TRBJ1-5; D unresolved. Trimming stripped 4 bases from V and 3 bases from J, with 8 bases between. CDR3 length: 13 residues. Germline-derived CDR1 and CDR2 are SGHTS and YDEGEE. The CDR3: CASSSGLNQPQHF. The DNA of the CDR3 is TGTGCCAGCAGCAGTGGACTCAATCAGCCCCAGCATTTT.

The chain has TRBV10-3 and TRBJ2-7, with TRBD1 identical over 7 bases. The CDR3 spans 15 residues. Looked up from germline, CDR1 is ENHRY and CDR2 is SYGVKD. V trimming: 5 bases; J trimming: 2 bases; junction bases outside the gene matches: 9. The CDR3 spells CAISTGTATTYEQYF. CDR3 in DNA: TGTGCCATCAGTACCGGGACAGCGACAACCTACGAGCAGTACTTC.

This clone has just a few counts. Other nucleotide sequences from this sample produce the same CDR3. This chain connects TRBV6-5 to TRBJ1-2, with 11 bases that match TRBD1. This CDR3 spans 15 amino acids. Germline V gives CDR1 MNHEY, CDR2 SVGAGI. V gave up 2 bases and J gave up 8 bases; unmatched junction bases: 7. The CDR3 DNA follows: TGTGCCAGCAGTTACCTCGGACAGGGGGCGCGCGGCTACACCTTC. Residues: CASSYLGQGARGYTF.

This rearrangement joins TRBV18 to TRBJ2-2; TRBD1 might be the D (5 bases). Trimming removed 2 bases from V and 0 bases from J, with 10 bases in between. Germline values: CDR1 KGHSH, CDR2 LQKENI. The CDR3 consists of 16 residues. CDR3 sequence reads: CASSPMDTANTGELFF. As DNA, the CDR3 is TGTGCCAGCTCACCAATGGACACCGCGAACACCGGGGAGCTGTTTTTT.

The V and J genes are TRBV10-3 and TRBJ1-1; 7 bases line up with TRBD1. V gave up 5 bases and J gave up 0 bases; unmatched junction bases: 6. Germline V gives CDR1 ENHRY, CDR2 SYGVKD. The CDR3 sequence is 15 residues long. DNA of the CDR3: TGTGCCATCAGTAAACAGGGGTCCTTGAACACTGAAGCTTTCTTT. Its translation is CAISKQGSLNTEAFF.

The chain recombines TRBV5-1 with TRBJ2-7; 8 positions agree with TRBD1. The germline V gene has CDR1 SGHRS and CDR2 YFSETQ. The ends lost 0 bases at V and 3 bases at J; junction bases unmatched: 2. The CDR3 extends over 14 amino acids. The CDR3 is CASSLDGQGYEQYF. The CDR3, as DNA: TGCGCCAGCAGCTTGGATGGACAGGGCTACGAGCAGTACTTC.

The V call is TRBV5-5, the J call TRBJ2-7; D remains unclear. In germline, CDR1 is SGHKS, CDR2 YYEKEE (reference sequence). The CDR3 sequence is 13 residues long. Trimming stripped 2 bases from V and 3 bases from J, with 9 bases between. CDR3 DNA: TGTGCCAGCAGCTTCGGTAATGGCTACGAGCAGTACTTC. Protein product: CASSFGNGYEQYF.

CDR3 nucleotides: TGTGCCAGCAGTCGGGACACCACCACTTCCTACGAGCAGTACTTC. Protein: CASSRDTTTSYEQYF. This sequence joins TRBV6-6 and TRBJ2-7; a weak D match, TRBD1 (6 bases). This CDR3 region has 15 residues. CDR1 MNHNY and CDR2 SVGAGI come from the germline V gene (reference sequence). V dropped 5 bases and J dropped 1 base, with 15 bases sitting between them.